Listed here are 30 T cell receptor beta chains from one sample, sequenced in a study of T cell responses to AZD1222 COVID-19 vaccine. Assay: immunoSEQ multiplex PCR; the TCRdb copy retains only in-frame clones and omits some. The sample has some 48,000 clones, 70% to 90% seen once. This sample comprised peripheral blood, obtained 28 days after the second AZD1222 dose. The receptors were gathered from an adult who received the AZD1222 COVID-19 vaccine.

The V gene is TRBV4-1, the J gene TRBJ1-3; maybe TRBD1 (5 bases). The V gene lost 2 bases and the J gene lost 0 bases, with 17 bases spanning the gap. Germline lookup yields CDR1 MGHRA and CDR2 YSYEKL. The length of the CDR3 is 18 residues. As DNA, the CDR3 is TGCGCCAGCAGCCAATCCGGGACTGCGAAGACCTCTGGAAACACCATATATTTT. It translates to CASSQSGTAKTSGNTIYF.

J is TRBJ1-5 and V is TRBV7-6, with 9 bases fitting TRBD1. The germline V gene encodes CDR1 SGHVS and CDR2 FNYEAQ. CDR3 length: 16 residues. V lost 4 bases to trimming and J lost 5 bases; unmatched junction nucleotides: 9. The chain's CDR3 is CASSSKAGQGYQPQHF. Written as DNA, the CDR3 is TGTGCCAGCAGCTCTAAGGCGGGACAGGGTTATCAGCCCCAGCATTTT.

This clone was recorded only once. It is unclear where the CDR3 begins or ends on the DNA, so no DNA is shown, and the CDR3 is as TCRdb lists it. The V gene is TRBV19, the J gene TRBJ2-2. CDR1 is LNHDA and CDR2 is SQIVND in the germline V gene (reference sequence). Inclusive of both ends, the CDR3 amounts to 15 amino acids. The CDR3 is CASSIRFGAIGELFF.

This chain links TRBV29-1 with TRBJ1-3, with TRBD1 as a possible D gene (6 bases). The CDR3 runs to 13 residues. The V gene lost 5 bases and the J gene lost 0 bases, with 8 bases spanning the gap. Germline assignment: CDR1 SQVTM and CDR2 ANQGSEA. CDR3 sequence: CSVQDSSGNTIYF. In DNA form, the CDR3 reads TGCAGCGTTCAGGACAGCTCTGGAAACACCATATATTTT.

This chain joins TRBV4-2 and TRBJ1-5; TRBD1 matches at 7 bases. CDR1 is LGHNA, CDR2 YNFKEQ, per germline. The CDR3 has 18 residues. The trim removed 0 bases at V and 0 bases at J, leaving 8 bases unmatched. The CDR3 nucleotides read TGTGCCAGCAGCCAAGAGGGACAGAGGCTTAATAGCAATCAGCCCCAGCATTTT. It specifies CASSQEGQRLNSNQPQHF.

The gene calls are TRBV2 and TRBJ2-3, with 7 bases identical to TRBD2. Trimming cost V 3 bases and J 0 bases; bases outside gene matches: 6. Germline-derived CDR1 and CDR2 are SNHLY and FYNNEI. The CDR3 totals 16 residues. In DNA form, the CDR3 reads TGTGCCAGCAGTGAGCCTAGCGGAACTAGCACAGATACGCAGTATTTT. Amino acid sequence: CASSEPSGTSTDTQYF.

This rearrangement joins TRBV24-1 to TRBJ1-1, with D hard to call. With 3 bases removed from V and 1 base from J, the gap between germline ends came to 2 bases. This CDR3 is 12 amino acids long. The V gene's germline CDR1 is KGHDR and CDR2 SFDVKD. DNA for the CDR3: TGTGCCACCAGTGATAAGAACACTGAAGCTTTCTTT. Translating gives CATSDKNTEAFF.

The rearrangement uses TRBV25-1 and TRBJ1-1; D possibly corresponds to TRBD1 (5 bases). The CDR3 loop spans 15 amino acids. V was pared by 3 bases and J by 11 bases, with 22 bases between. CDR1 is MGHDK and CDR2 is SYGVNS in the germline V gene. The CDR3: CASSDNRDSFPGAFF. Here the CDR3 DNA reads TGTGCCAGCAGTGATAACCGCGACAGTTTCCCCGGGGCTTTCTTT. The whole variable domain, remainder taken from reference TRBV25-1 and TRBJ1-1, is EADIYQTPRYLVIGTGKKITLECSQTMGHDKMYWYQQDPGMELHLIHYSYGVNSTEKGDLSSESTVSRIRTEHFPLTLESARPSHTSQYLCASSDNRDSFPGAFFGQGTRLTVV.

This sequence joins TRBV19 and TRBJ2-1; a possible D gene is TRBD1 (6 bases). Trimming stripped 4 bases from V and 7 bases from J, with 17 bases between. CDR1 and CDR2 (germline): LNHDA, SQIVND (reference sequence). This CDR3 region has 15 residues. The CDR3 DNA sequence: TGTGCCAGTAGTACCTCGACAGGAGCCTCAAATGAGCAGTTCTTC. It specifies CASSTSTGASNEQFF. Full variable domain (missing parts from reference TRBV19 and TRBJ2-1): DGGITQSPKYLFRKEGQNVTLSCEQNLNHDAMYWYRQDPGQGLRLIYYSQIVNDFQKGDIAEGYSVSREKKESFPLTVTSAQKNPTAFYLCASSTSTGASNEQFFGPGTRLTVL.

The rearrangement links TRBV15 to TRBJ1-4; 8 bases map to TRBD1. The CDR3 covers 15 residues. Looked up from germline, CDR1 is LNHNV and CDR2 is YYDKDF (reference sequence). J was trimmed by 10 bases and V by 3 bases; bases with no gene match: 10. In nucleotides, the CDR3 is TGTGCCACCAGCAGCCCGATTGGACAGGGCGGAAAACTGTTTTTT. Translating gives CATSSPIGQGGKLFF.

The rearrangement links TRBV9 to TRBJ1-6; D is perhaps TRBD1 (6 bases). The CDR3 spans 17 residues. V lost 0 bases and J lost 4, with 14 bases in between. CDR1 and CDR2 (germline): SGDLS, YYNGEE. The DNA for the CDR3 is TGTGCCAGCAGCGTAGGCATCCGGGGGGCTTATAATTCACCCCTCCACTTT. Its translation is CASSVGIRGAYNSPLHF.

This clone was seen only a few times. This sequence joins TRBV9 and TRBJ2-1; 12 nucleotides line up with TRBD2. V lost 0 bases, J lost 3 bases, and 4 bases stayed unmatched. The CDR3 has 17 residues. CDR1 is SGDLS and CDR2 is YYNGEE in the germline V gene. The CDR3 reads CASSVDPTSGSYNEQFF. The CDR3 bases are TGTGCCAGCAGCGTAGACCCGACTAGCGGGAGCTACAATGAGCAGTTCTTC. The variable domain in full, with the rest retrieved from reference TRBV9 and TRBJ2-1, is DSGVTQTPKHLITATGQRVTLRCSPRSGDLSVYWYQQSLDQGLQFLIQYYNGEERAKGNILERFSAQQFPDLHSELNLSSLELGDSALYFCASSVDPTSGSYNEQFFGPGTRLTVL.

The CDR3: CASSQPGLAEQYF. Here the CDR3 DNA reads TGTGCCAGCAGCCAACCGGGACTAGCGGAACAGTACTTC. V and J are TRBV16 and TRBJ2-7, with 11 bases matching TRBD2. Germline V lookup: CDR1 KGHSY, CDR2 FQNENV. The CDR3 has 13 residues. V shed 2 bases and J 10 bases; nucleotides not matched to a gene: 4.

The CDR3 coding sequence is TGTGCCAGCAGTTTGGGACAGACCTACGAGCAGTACTTC. Translating it yields CASSLGQTYEQYF. The chain combines TRBV12-3 or TRBV12-4 with TRBJ2-7; 7 bases fit TRBD1. V gave up 3 bases and J gave up 2 bases; unmatched junction bases: 1. This CDR3 spans 13 amino acids.

The genes are TRBV28 and TRBJ2-7; D gene unclear. Deletions cut 6 bases from V and 2 bases from J, with 8 bases between. Germline V lookup: CDR1 MDHEN, CDR2 SYDVKM. This CDR3 is 12 amino acids long. The DNA for the CDR3 is TGTGCCAGCAGCACCGGGCCCTACGAGCAGTACTTC. It is translated as CASSTGPYEQYF. Variable domain in full (rest from reference TRBV28 and TRBJ2-7): DVKVTQSSRYLVKRTGEKVFLECVQDMDHENMFWYRQDPGLGLRLIYFSYDVKMKEKGDIPEGYSVSREKKERFSLILESASTNQTSMYLCASSTGPYEQYFGPGTRLTVT.

The V call is TRBV6-2 or TRBV6-3, the J call TRBJ1-2; D remains ambiguous. V was cut by 0 bases and J by 6 bases, with 5 bases left in between. The CDR3 contains 12 residues. Per germline, CDR1 MNHEY and CDR2 SVGEGT. This chain's CDR3 is CASSYSNDGYTF. The CDR3 DNA is TGTGCCAGCAGTTACTCGAATGATGGCTACACCTTC.

The chain joins TRBV27 to TRBJ1-4; unclear D gene. The CDR3 has 14 residues. V was trimmed by 6 bases and J by 1 base, leaving 9 bases between them. Germline V gives CDR1 MNHEY, CDR2 SMNVEV (reference sequence). The CDR3 region has the DNA TGTGCCAGCAGAGGAGCAGGAACTAATGAAAAACTGTTTTTT. It encodes CASRGAGTNEKLFF.

CDR3 residues: CASSGRLAGGPNEQFF. As DNA, the CDR3 is TGTGCCAGCAGCGGGAGACTAGCGGGAGGGCCGAATGAGCAGTTCTTC. V usage is TRBV11-3 and J usage is TRBJ2-1, with TRBD2 identical over 14 bases. The CDR3 consists of 16 residues. From germline, CDR1 is SGHNT and CDR2 YENEEA. The junction had 7 bases not matched to a gene; V was cut back by 5 bases and J by 7 bases.

The CDR3 DNA is TGTGCCAGCAGGAGACAGGGAAGCTCCTACAATGAGCAGTTCTTC. It codes for CASRRQGSSYNEQFF. This sequence joins TRBV6-5 and TRBJ2-1; 7 bases agree with TRBD1. The length of the CDR3 is 15 residues. In germline, CDR1 is MNHEY, CDR2 SVGAGI. With V trimmed by 6 bases and J by 0 bases, 5 bases remained unmatched.

The chain links TRBV6-5 to TRBJ2-1; 7 bases align to TRBD2. With V trimmed by 4 bases and J by 4 bases, 7 bases remained unmatched. The CDR3 length is 15 residues. Looked up from germline, CDR1 is MNHEY and CDR2 is SVGAGI. The CDR3 protein is CASSLAGPGYNEQFF. DNA of the CDR3: TGTGCCAGCAGTTTAGCGGGTCCGGGTTACAATGAGCAGTTCTTC.

The chain uses TRBV2 and TRBJ1-2, with TRBD1 matching 10 bases. The CDR3 runs 14 residues. Unmatched junction bases numbered 9, after V lost 8 bases and J lost 6 bases. Germline V gene data show CDR1 as SNHLY and CDR2 as FYNNEI. The CDR3 region has the DNA TGTGCCAGCCGTAGACAGGGGGCGTTCGATGGCTACACCTTC. Protein sequence: CASRRQGAFDGYTF.

The V call is TRBV6-6, the J call TRBJ1-2, with 10 positions matching TRBD1. CDR1 and CDR2 (germline): MNHNY, SVGAGI (reference sequence). The J segment lost 4 bases and the V segment lost 6 bases, leaving 5 bases of the junction unmatched. The CDR3 is made up of 14 amino acids. CDR3 in DNA: TGTGCCAGCAGGCCGGACAGGGGGGTCTATGGCTACACCTTC. It codes for CASRPDRGVYGYTF.

V usage is TRBV7-2 and J usage is TRBJ2-3; 7 nucleotides line up with TRBD1. The germline CDR1 and CDR2 sequences are SGHTA and FQGNSA. This CDR3 has 14 residues. Trimming cost V 1 base and J 5 bases; bases outside gene matches: 3. CDR3 sequence (DNA): TGTGCCAGCAGCTTAGACACAGGGGTAGATACGCAGTATTTT. It specifies CASSLDTGVDTQYF.

The rearrangement links TRBV29-1 to TRBJ2-5; D possibly uses TRBD1 or TRBD2 (6 bases each). The CDR3 spans 13 residues. Germline V lookup: CDR1 SQVTM, CDR2 ANQGSEA. The V gene lost 1 base and the J gene lost 2 bases, with 8 bases spanning the gap. CDR3 nucleotides: TGCAGCGTTGAAGGAGGGGGGCAAGAGACCCAGTACTTC. Amino acids: CSVEGGGQETQYF. Complete variable domain (other parts from reference TRBV29-1 and TRBJ2-5): SAVISQKPSRDICQRGTSLTIQCQVDSQVTMMFWYRQQPGQSLTLIATANQGSEATYESGFVIDKFPISRPNLTFSTLTVSNMSPEDSSIYLCSVEGGGQETQYFGPGTRLLVL.

This clone was detected once. The V call is TRBV10-3, the J call TRBJ2-5; D remains unclear. Germline loops: CDR1 ENHRY, CDR2 SYGVKD. CDR3 size: 12 residues. The germline V and J ends were trimmed by 10 bases and 4 bases, with 13 bases remaining between them. The DNA of the CDR3 is TGTGCCAGCGGCCCGGGTGGAGAGACCCAGTACTTC. It yields the protein CASGPGGETQYF.

This clone was detected once. The DNA for the CDR3 is TGTGCCAGCAGCTGGGGAGCGGAATCCCCCTACGAGCAGTACTTC. Translated: CASSWGAESPYEQYF. The chain combines TRBV5-5 with TRBJ2-7, with D possibly matching TRBD2 (5 bases). There are 15 residues in the CDR3. Trimming stripped 3 bases from V and 2 bases from J, with 15 bases between. The germline gives CDR1 SGHKS, CDR2 YYEKEE (reference sequence).

The table lists this clone with a count of one. The rearrangement uses TRBV2 and TRBJ1-1; maybe TRBD1 (5 bases). Germline assignment: CDR1 SNHLY and CDR2 FYNNEI. V lost 3 bases, J lost 6 bases, and 17 bases lay in between. CDR3 size: 15 residues. The CDR3, as DNA: TGTGCCAGCAGTGACCGAACAGGTCAAACCGCTGAAGCTTTCTTT. Translation: CASSDRTGQTAEAFF.

This clone was counted a few times. In the same sample, other DNA sequences code for this CDR3. The chain employs TRBV5-1 and TRBJ2-7; D gene unclear. The V end lost 0 bases, the J end lost 3 bases, and 1 base lay between the germline ends. Germline-derived CDR1 and CDR2 are SGHRS and YFSETQ. The CDR3 covers 11 residues. CDR3 coding DNA: TGCGCCAGCAGCTTGGGCTACGAGCAGTACTTC. Protein product: CASSLGYEQYF.

This clone has just one count. The CDR3 protein is CASSVDRATDTQYF. CDR3 DNA sequence: TGTGCCAGCAGCGTGGACAGGGCGACAGATACGCAGTATTTT. The chain is built from TRBV5-4 and TRBJ2-3; TRBD1 aligns across 8 bases. The CDR3 sequence is 14 residues long. V trimming: 4 bases; J trimming: 3 bases; junction bases outside the gene matches: 4. Germline V CDR1 and CDR2: SGHNT, YYREEE (reference sequence).

The rearrangement links TRBV27 to TRBJ1-4; 9 nucleotides align to TRBD1. From germline, CDR1 is MNHEY and CDR2 SMNVEV (reference sequence). The CDR3 spans 15 residues. With V trimmed by 0 bases and J by 7 bases, 3 bases remained unmatched. The CDR3 DNA sequence: TGTGCCAGCAGTTTATCGGGACAGGGCGTTGAAAAACTGTTTTTT. This codes for CASSLSGQGVEKLFF.